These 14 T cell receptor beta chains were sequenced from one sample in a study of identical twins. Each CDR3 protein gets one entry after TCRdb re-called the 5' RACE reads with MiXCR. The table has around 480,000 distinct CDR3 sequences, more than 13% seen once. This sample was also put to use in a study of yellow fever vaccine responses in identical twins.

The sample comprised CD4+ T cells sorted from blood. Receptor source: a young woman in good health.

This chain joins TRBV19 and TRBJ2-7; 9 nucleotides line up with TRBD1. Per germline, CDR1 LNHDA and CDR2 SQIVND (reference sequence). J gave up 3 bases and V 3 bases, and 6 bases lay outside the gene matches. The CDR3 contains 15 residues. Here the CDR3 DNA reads TGTGCCAGTAGTATCGGGGACAGGGTCCTCTACGAGCAGTACTTC. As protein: CASSIGDRVLYEQYF.

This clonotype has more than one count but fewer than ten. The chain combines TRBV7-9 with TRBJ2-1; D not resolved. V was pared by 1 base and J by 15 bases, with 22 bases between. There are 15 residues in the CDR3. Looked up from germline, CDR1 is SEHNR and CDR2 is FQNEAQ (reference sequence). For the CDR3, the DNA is TGTGCCAGCAGCTTAGTTATTGGCGGCGCCTCGTCGGGGTTCTTC. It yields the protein CASSLVIGGASSGFF.

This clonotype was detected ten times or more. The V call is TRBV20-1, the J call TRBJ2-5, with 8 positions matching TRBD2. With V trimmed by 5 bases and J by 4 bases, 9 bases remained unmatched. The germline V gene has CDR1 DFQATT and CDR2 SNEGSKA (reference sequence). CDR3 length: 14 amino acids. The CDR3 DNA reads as TGCAGTGCTTACTCGGGACTAGGGGCAGAGACCCAGTACTTC. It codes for CSAYSGLGAETQYF.

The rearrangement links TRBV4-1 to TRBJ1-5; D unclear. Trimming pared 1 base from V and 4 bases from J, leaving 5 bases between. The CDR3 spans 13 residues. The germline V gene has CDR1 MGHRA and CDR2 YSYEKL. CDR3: CASSQGENQPQHF. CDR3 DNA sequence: TGCGCCAGCAGCCAAGGGGAGAATCAGCCCCAGCATTTT.

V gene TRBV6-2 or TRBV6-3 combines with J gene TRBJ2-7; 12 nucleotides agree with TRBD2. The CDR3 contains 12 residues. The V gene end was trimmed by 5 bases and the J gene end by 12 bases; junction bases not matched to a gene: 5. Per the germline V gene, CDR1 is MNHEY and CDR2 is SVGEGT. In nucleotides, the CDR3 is TGTGCCAGCAGTCATGGACTAGCGGGGATGTACTTC. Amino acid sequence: CASSHGLAGMYF.

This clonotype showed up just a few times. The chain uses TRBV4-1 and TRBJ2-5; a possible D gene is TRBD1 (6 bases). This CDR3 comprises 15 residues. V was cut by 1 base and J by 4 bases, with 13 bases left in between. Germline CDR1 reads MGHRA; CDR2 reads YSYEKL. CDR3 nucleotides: TGCGCCAGCAGCCAAGGGCTCCAGGGGTCAGAGACCCAGTACTTC. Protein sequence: CASSQGLQGSETQYF.

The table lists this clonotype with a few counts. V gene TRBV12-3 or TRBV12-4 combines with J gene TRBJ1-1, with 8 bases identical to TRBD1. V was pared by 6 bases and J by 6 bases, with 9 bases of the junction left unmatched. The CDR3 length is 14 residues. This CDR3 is CASSPNDRGAEAFF. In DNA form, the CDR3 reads TGTGCCAGCAGCCCGAATGACAGGGGAGCTGAAGCTTTCTTT.

Here the CDR3 reads CASSSPTRGNEQFF. The DNA for the CDR3 is TGTGCCAGCAGTTCCCCGACTAGGGGCAATGAGCAGTTCTTC. The rearrangement uses TRBV6-5 and TRBJ2-1; the D gene is possibly TRBD2 (6 bases). Germline V gene data show CDR1 as MNHEY and CDR2 as SVGAGI. The CDR3 sequence is 14 residues long. V was cut by 4 bases and J by 6 bases, with 13 bases left in between.

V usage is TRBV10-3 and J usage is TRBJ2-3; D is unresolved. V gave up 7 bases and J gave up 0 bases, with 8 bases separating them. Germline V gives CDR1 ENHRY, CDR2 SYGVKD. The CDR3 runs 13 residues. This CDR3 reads CAIMGSSTDTQYF. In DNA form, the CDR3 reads TGTGCCATCATGGGCTCTAGCACAGATACGCAGTATTTT.

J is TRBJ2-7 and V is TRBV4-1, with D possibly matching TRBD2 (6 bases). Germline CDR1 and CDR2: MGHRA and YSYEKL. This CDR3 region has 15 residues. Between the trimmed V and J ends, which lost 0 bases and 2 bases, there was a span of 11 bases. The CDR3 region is CASSQERDGAYEQYF. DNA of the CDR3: TGCGCCAGCAGCCAAGAGCGGGACGGAGCCTACGAGCAGTACTTC.

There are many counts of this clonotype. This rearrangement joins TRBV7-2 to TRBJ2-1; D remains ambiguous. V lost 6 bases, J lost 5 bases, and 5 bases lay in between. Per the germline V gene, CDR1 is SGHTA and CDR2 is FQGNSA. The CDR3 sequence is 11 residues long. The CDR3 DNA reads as TGTGCCAGCAGTCATAACAATGAGCAGTTCTTC. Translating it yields CASSHNNEQFF.

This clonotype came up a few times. CDR3 sequence reads: CASSLLAGADEQYF. CDR3 nucleotides: TGCGCCAGCAGCTTACTAGCGGGAGCAGACGAGCAGTACTTC. The V gene is TRBV5-1, the J gene TRBJ2-7; the match to TRBD2 covers 11 bases. Germline CDR1 is SGHRS and CDR2 is YFSETQ. Trimming took 2 bases from V and 5 from J; bases not matched to a gene: 3. This CDR3 comprises 14 residues.

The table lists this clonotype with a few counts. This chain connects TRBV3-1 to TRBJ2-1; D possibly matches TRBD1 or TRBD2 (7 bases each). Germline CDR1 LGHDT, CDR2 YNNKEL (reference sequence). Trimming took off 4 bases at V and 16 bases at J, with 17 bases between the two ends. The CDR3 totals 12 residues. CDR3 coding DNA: TGTGCCAGCAGCCCCAGGGGGAGGGCCATCTTCTTC. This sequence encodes CASSPRGRAIFF.

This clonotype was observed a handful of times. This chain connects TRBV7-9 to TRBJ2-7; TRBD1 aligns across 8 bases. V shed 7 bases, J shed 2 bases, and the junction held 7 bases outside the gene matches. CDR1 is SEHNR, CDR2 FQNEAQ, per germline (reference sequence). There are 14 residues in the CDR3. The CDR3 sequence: CASNQGAGTYEQYF. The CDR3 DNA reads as TGTGCCAGCAACCAGGGGGCAGGGACCTACGAGCAGTACTTC. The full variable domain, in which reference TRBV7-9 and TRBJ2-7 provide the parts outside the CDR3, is DTGVSQNPRHKITKRGQNVTFRCDPISEHNRLYWYRQTLGQGPEFLTYFQNEAQLEKSRLLSDRFSAERPKGSFSTLEIQRTEQGDSAMYLCASNQGAGTYEQYFGPGTRLTVT.